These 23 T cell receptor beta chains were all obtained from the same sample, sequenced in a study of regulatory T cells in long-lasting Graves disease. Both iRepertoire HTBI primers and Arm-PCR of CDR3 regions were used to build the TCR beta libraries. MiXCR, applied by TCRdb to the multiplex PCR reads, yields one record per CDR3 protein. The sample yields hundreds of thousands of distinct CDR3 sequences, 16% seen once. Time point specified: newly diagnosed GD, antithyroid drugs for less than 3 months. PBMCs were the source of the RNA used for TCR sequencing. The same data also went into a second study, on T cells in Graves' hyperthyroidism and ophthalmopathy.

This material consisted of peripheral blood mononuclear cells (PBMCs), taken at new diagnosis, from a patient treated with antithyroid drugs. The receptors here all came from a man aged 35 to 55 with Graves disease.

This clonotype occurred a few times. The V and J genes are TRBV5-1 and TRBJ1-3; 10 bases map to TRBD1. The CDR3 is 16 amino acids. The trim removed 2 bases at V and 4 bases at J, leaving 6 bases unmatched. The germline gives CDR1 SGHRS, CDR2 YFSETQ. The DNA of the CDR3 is TGCGCCAGCAGCTTAACCGGGACAGGGGCCGGAAACACCATATATTTT. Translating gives CASSLTGTGAGNTIYF.

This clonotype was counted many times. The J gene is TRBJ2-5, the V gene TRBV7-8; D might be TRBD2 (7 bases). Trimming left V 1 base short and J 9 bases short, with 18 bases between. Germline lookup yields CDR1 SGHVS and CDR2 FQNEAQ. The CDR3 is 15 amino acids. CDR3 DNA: TGTGCCAGCAGCTTAGTTGGGGGGCCCAGCGGGGCCCAGTACTTC. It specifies CASSLVGGPSGAQYF.

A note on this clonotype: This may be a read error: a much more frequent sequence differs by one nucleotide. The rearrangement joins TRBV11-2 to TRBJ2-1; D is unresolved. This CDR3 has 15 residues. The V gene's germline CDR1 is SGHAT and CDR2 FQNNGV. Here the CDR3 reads CASSQDLYSYNERFF. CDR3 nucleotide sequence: TGTGCCAGCAGCCAAGATTTGTACAGCTACAATGAGCGGTTCTTC.

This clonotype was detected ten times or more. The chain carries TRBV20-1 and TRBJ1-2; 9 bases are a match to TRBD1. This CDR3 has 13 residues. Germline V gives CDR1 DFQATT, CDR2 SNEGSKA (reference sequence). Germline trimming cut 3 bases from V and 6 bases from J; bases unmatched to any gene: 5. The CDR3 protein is CSASRTGGDGYTF. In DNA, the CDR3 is TGCAGTGCTAGCAGAACAGGGGGCGATGGCTACACCTTC.

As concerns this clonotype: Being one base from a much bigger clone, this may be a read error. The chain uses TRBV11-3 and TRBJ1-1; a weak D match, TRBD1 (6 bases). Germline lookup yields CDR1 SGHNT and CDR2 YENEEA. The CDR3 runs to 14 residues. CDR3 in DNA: TGTGCCAGCGGCTTAGGAATCTGGACAGCTGAAGCTTTCTTT. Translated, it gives CASGLGIWTAEAFF.

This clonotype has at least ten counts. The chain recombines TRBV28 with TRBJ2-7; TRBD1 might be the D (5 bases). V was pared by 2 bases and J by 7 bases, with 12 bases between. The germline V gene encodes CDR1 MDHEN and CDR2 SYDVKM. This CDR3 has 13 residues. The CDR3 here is CASSLPNNREQYF. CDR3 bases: TGTGCCAGCAGTTTACCCAACAACAGGGAGCAGTACTTC.

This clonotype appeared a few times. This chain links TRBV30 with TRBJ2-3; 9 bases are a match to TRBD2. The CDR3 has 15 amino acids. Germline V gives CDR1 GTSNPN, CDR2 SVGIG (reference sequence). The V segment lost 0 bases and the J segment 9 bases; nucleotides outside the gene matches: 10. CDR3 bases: TGTGCCTGGAGTGTACGGGGCGGGGGGGGTCGAACGCAGTATTTT. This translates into CAWSVRGGGGRTQYF.

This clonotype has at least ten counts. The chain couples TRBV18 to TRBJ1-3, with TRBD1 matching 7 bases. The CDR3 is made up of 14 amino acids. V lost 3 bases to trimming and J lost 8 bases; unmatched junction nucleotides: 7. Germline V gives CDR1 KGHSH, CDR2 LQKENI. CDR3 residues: CASSPGTARHTIYF. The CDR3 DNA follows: TGTGCCAGCTCACCGGGGACAGCTCGGCACACCATATATTTT.

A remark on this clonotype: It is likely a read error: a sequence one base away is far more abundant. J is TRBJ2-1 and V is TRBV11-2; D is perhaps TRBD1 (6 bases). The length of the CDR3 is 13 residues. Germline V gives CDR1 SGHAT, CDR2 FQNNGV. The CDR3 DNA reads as TGTGTCAGCAGCCGGGACACCTACAATGAGCAGTTCTTC. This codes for CVSSRDTYNEQFF.

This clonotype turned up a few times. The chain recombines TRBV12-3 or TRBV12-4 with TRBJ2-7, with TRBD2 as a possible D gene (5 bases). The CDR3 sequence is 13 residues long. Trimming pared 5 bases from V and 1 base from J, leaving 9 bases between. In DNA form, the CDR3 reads TGTGCCAGCAGTCGGAGGCGATCCTACGAGCAGTACTTC. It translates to CASSRRRSYEQYF.

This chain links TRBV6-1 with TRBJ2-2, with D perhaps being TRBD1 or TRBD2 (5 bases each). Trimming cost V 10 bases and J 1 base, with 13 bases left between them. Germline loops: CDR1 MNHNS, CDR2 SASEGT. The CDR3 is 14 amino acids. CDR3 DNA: TGTGCCACTCGGGGCGGATGGAACACCGGGGAGCTGTTTTTT. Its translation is CATRGGWNTGELFF.

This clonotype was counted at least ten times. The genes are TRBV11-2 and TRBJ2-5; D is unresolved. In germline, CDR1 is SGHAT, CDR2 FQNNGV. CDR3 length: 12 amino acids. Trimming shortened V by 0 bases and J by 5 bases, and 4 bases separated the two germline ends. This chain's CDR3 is CASSLEWETQYF. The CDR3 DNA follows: TGTGCCAGCAGCTTAGAATGGGAGACCCAGTACTTC.

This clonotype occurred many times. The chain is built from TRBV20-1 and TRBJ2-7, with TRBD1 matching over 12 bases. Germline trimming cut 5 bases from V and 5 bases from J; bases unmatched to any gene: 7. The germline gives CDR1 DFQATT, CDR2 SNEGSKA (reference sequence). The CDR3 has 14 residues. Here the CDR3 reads CSAPSGQGANEQYF. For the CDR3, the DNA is TGCAGTGCTCCCTCGGGACAGGGGGCAAACGAGCAGTACTTC.

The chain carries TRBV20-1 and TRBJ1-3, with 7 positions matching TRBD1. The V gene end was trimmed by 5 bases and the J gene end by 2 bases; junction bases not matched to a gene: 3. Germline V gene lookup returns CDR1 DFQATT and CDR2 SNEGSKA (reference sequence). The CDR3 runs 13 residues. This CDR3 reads CSAPTGPGNTIYF. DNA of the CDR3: TGCAGTGCTCCGACAGGGCCTGGAAACACCATATATTTT.

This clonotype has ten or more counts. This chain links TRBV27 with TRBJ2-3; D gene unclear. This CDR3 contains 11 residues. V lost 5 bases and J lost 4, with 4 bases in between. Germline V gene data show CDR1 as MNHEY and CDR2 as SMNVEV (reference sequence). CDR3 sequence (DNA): TGTGCCAGCAGTGGGTCAGATACGCAGTATTTT. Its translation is CASSGSDTQYF.

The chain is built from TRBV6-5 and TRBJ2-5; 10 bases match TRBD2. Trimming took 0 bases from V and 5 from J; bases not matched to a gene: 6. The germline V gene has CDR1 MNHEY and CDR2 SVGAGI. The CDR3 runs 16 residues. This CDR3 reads CASSYSWSSGGETQYF. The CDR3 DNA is TGTGCCAGCAGTTACTCTTGGAGTAGCGGGGGGGAGACCCAGTACTTC.

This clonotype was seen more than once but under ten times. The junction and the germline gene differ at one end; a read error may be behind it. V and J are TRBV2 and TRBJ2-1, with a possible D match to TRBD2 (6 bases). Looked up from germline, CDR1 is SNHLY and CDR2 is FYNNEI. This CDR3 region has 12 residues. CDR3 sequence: CACRLGTPVQFF. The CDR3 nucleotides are TGTGCCTGCAGGCTAGGGACTCCAGTGCAGTTCTTC. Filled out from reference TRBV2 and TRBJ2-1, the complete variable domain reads EPEVTQTPSHQVTQMGQEVILRCVPISNHLYFYWYRQILGQKVEFLVSFYNNEISEKSEIFDDQFSVERPDGSNFTLKIRSTKLEDSAMYFCACRLGTPVQFFGPGTRLTVL.

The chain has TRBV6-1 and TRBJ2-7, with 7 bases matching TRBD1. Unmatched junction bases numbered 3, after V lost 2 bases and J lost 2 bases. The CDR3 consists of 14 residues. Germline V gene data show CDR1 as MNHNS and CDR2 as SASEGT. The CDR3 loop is CASSEPTGTYEQYF. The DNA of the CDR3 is TGTGCCAGCAGTGAACCGACAGGGACCTACGAGCAGTACTTC.

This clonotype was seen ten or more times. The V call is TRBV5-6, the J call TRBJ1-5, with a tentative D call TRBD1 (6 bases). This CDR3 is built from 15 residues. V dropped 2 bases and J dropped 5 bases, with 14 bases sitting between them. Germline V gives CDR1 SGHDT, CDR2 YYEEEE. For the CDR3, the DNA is TGTGCCAGCAGCTTTAGCAGGGGAGGTGATCAGCCCCAGCATTTT. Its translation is CASSFSRGGDQPQHF.

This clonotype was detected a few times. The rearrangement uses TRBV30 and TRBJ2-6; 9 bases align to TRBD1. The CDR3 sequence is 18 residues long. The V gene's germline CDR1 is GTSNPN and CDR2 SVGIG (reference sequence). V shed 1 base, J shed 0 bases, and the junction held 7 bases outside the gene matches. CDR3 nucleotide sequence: TGTGCCTGGAGTGGCCCAGGGACAGGGAACTCTGGGGCCAACGTCCTGACTTTC. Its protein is CAWSGPGTGNSGANVLTF.

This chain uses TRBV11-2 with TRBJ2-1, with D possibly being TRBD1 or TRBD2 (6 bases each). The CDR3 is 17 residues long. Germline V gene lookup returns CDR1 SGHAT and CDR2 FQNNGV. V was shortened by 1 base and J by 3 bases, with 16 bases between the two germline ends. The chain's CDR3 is CASSLVAGGHLYNEQFF. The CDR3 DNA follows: TGTGCCAGCAGCTTAGTAGCCGGGGGACACCTCTACAATGAGCAGTTCTTC.

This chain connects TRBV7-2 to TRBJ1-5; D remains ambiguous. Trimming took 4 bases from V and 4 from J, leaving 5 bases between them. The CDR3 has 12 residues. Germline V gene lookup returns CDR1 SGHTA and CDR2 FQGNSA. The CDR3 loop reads CASSSQNQPQHF. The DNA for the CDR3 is TGTGCCAGCAGCTCCCAGAATCAGCCCCAGCATTTT.

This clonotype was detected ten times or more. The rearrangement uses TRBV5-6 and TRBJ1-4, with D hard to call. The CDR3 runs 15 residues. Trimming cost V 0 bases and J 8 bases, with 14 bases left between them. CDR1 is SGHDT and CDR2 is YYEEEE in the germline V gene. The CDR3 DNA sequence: TGTGCCAGCAGCTTGGGAAACAGATTTGGAGAAAAACTGTTTTTT. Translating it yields CASSLGNRFGEKLFF.